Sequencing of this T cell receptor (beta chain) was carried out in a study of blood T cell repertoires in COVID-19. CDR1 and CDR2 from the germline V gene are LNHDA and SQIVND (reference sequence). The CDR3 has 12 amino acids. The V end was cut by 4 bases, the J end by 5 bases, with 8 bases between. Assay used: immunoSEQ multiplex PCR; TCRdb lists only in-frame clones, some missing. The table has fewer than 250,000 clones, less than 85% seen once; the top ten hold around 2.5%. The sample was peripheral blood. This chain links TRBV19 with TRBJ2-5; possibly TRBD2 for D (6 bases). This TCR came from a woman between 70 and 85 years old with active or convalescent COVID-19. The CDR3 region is CASSTGEETQYF. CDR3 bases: TGTGCCAGTAGTACGGGGGAGGAGACCCAGTACTTC.